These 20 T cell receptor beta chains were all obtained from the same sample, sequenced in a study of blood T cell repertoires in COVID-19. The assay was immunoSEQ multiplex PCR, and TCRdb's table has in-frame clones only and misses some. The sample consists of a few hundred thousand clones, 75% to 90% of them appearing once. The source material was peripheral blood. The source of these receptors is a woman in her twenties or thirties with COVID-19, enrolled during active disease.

The CDR3 coding sequence is TGTGCCAGCAGTCTCGGACAATGGGACACCATATATTTT. This gives the protein CASSLGQWDTIYF. The chain links TRBV28 to TRBJ1-3, with a tentative D call TRBD1 (5 bases). Germline CDR1 and CDR2: MDHEN and SYDVKM. Deletions cut 5 bases from V and 8 bases from J, with 13 bases between. This CDR3 region has 13 residues.

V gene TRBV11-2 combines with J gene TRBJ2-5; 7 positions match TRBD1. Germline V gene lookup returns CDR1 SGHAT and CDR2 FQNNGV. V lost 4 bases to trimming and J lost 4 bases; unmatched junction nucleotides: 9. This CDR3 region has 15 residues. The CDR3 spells CASSSSSTGPETQYF. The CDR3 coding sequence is TGTGCCAGCAGCTCCTCATCGACAGGGCCAGAGACCCAGTACTTC. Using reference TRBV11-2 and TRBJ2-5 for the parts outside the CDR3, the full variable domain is EAGVAQSPRYKIIEKRQSVAFWCNPISGHATLYWYQQILGQGPKLLIQFQNNGVVDDSQLPKDRFSAERLKGVDSTLKIQPAKLEDSAVYLCASSSSSTGPETQYFGPGTRLLVL.

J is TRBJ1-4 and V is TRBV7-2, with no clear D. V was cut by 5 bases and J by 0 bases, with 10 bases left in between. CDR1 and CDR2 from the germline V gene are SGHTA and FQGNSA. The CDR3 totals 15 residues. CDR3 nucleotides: TGTGCCAGCAGCATTCGCCTAGCAACTAATGAAAAACTGTTTTTT. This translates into CASSIRLATNEKLFF.

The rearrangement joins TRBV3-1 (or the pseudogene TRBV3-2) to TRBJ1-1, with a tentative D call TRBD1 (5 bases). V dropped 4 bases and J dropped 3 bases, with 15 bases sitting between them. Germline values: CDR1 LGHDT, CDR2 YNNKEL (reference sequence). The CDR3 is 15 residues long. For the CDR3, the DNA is TGTGCCAGCAGCCGTGTTTGGGGGGGGGACACTGAAGCTTTCTTT. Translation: CASSRVWGGDTEAFF.

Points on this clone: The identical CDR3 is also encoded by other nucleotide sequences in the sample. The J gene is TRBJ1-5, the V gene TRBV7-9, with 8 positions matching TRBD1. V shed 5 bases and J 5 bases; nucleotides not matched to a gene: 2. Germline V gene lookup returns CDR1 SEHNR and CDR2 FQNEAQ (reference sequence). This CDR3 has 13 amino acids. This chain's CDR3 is CASSPGGDQPQHF. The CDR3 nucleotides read TGTGCCAGCAGCCCAGGGGGCGATCAGCCCCAGCATTTT.

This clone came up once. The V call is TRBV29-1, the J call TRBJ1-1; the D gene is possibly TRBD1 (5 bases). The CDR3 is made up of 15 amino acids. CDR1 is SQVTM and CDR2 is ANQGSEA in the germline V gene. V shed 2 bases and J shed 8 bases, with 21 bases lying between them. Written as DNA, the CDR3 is TGCAGCGTTGAATACCGGGGGAGGGAGTCTAGGGAAGCTTTCTTT. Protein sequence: CSVEYRGRESREAFF.

The CDR3 region has the DNA TGTGCCTGGAGTGTTCAGGGCCGGTACAATCAGCCCCAGCATTTT. It specifies CAWSVQGRYNQPQHF. The chain combines TRBV30 with TRBJ1-5, with a weak D call TRBD1 (5 bases). Germline V CDR1 and CDR2: GTSNPN, SVGIG (reference sequence). Between the trimmed V and J ends, which lost 0 bases and 3 bases, there was a span of 12 bases. The CDR3 spans 15 residues.

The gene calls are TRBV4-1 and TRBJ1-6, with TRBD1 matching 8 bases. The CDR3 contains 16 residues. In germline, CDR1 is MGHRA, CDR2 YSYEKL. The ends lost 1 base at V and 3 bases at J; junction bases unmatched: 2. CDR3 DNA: TGCGCCAGCAGCCAAGGGGACAGGCACTATAATTCACCCCTCCACTTT. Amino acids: CASSQGDRHYNSPLHF.

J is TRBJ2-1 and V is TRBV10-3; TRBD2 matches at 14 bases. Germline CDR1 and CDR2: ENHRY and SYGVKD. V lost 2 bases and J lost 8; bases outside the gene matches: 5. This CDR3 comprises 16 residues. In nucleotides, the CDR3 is TGTGCCATCAGTGAGGGACTAGCGGGAGGAATAGATGAGCAGTTCTTC. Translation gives CAISEGLAGGIDEQFF.

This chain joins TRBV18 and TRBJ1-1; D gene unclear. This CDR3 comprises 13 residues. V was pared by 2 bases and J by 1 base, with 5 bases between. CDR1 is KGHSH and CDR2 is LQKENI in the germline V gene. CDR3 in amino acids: CASSPIANTEAFF. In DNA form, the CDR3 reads TGTGCCAGCTCACCAATAGCGAACACTGAAGCTTTCTTT.

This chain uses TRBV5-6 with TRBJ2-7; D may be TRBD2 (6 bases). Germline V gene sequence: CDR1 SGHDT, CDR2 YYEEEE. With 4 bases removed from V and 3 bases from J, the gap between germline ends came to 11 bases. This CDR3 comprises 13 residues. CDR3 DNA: TGTGCCAGCAGCGCGGGGCGCGGCTACGAGCAGTACTTC. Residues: CASSAGRGYEQYF. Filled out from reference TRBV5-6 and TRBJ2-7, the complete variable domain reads DAGVTQSPTHLIKTRGQQVTLRCSPKSGHDTVSWYQQALGQGPQFIFQYYEEEERQRGNFPDRFSGHQFPNYSSELNVNALLLGDSALYLCASSAGRGYEQYFGPGTRLTVT.

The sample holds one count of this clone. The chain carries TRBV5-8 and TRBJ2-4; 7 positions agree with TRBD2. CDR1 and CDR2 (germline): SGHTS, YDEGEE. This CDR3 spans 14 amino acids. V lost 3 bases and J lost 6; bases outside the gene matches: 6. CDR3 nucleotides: TGTGCCAGCAGCTATAGACTAGCCGGAAACATTCAGTACTTC. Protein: CASSYRLAGNIQYF.

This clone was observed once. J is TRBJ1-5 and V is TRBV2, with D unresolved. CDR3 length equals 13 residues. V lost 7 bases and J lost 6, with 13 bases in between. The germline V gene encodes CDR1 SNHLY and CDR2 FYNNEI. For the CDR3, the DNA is TGTGCCAGCATGGCAGATTATGTTCAGCCCCAGCATTTT. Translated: CASMADYVQPQHF.

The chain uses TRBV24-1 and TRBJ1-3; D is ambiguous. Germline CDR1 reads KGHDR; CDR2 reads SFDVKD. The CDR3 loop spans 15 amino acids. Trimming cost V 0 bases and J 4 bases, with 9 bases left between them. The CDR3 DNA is TGTGCCACCAGTGATTTGACAGTGGTCGGAAACACCATATATTTT. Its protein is CATSDLTVVGNTIYF.

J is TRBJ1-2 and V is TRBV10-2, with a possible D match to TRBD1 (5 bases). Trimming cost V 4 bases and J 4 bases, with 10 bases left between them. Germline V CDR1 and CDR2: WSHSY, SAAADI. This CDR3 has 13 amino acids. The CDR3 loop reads CASSAQGGYGYTF. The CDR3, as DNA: TGCGCCAGCAGTGCTCAGGGAGGCTATGGCTACACCTTC.

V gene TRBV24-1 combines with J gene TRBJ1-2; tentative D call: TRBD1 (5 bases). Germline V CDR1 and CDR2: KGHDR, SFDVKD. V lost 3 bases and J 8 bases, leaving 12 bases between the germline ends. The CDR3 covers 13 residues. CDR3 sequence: CATSDGDRRGYTF. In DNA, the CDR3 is TGTGCCACCAGTGATGGTGACAGACGCGGCTACACCTTC.

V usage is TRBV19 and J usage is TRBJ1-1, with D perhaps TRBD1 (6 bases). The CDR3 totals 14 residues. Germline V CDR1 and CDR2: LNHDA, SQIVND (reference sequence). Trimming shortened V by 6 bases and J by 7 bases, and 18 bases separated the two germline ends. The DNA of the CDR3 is TGTGCCAGTAGCATGGGGATCGGACAGATTGAAGCTTTCTTT. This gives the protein CASSMGIGQIEAFF.

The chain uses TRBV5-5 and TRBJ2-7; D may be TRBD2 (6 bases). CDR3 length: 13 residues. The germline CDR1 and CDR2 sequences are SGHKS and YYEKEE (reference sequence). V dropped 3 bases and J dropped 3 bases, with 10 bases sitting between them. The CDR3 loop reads CASSSGLVYEQYF. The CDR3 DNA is TGTGCCAGCAGCTCGGGACTTGTCTACGAGCAGTACTTC.

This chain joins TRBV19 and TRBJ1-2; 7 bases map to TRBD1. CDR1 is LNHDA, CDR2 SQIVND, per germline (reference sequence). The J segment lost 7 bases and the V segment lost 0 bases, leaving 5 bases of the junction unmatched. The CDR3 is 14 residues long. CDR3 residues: CASSIEEGARGYTF. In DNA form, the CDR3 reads TGTGCCAGTAGTATAGAGGAGGGGGCGCGTGGCTACACCTTC.

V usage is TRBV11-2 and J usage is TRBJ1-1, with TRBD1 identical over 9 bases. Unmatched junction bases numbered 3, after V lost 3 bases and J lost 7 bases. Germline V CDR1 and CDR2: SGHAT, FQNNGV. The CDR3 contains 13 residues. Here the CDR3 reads CASSLGQGIEAFF. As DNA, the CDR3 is TGTGCCAGCAGCTTGGGACAGGGCATTGAAGCTTTCTTT. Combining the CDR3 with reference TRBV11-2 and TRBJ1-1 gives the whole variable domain EAGVAQSPRYKIIEKRQSVAFWCNPISGHATLYWYQQILGQGPKLLIQFQNNGVVDDSQLPKDRFSAERLKGVDSTLKIQPAKLEDSAVYLCASSLGQGIEAFFGQGTRLTVV.